A selection of T cell receptor beta chains follows, all from one sample in a study of T cell responses to AZD1222 COVID-19 vaccine. Only in-frame clones appear in the TCRdb table, and some are missing; sequencing was by immunoSEQ multiplex PCR. The data hold around 180,000 clones, with about 94% observed a single time. Sequenced material: peripheral blood, taken on day 0 of AZD1222 vaccination. The origin of the receptors is an adult in good health. Each CDR3 is given with its conserved first and last residue. The D gene is left open where the match is weak. Where a row states a size, it is once, few, many or the class of an expanded clone; other rows omit it.

>.|.|TRBV10-3|TRBJ2-7
CAISEQYDPAYEQYF
TGTGCCATCAGTGAGCAGTATGACCCGGCCTACGAGCAGTACTTC
>.|.|TRBV19|TRBJ1-2
CASTPAGFGGYTF
TGTGCCAGTACCCCGGCCGGGTTTGGTGGCTACACCTTC
>.|TRBD2|TRBV10-2|TRBJ2-4
CASSALAGGVAKNIQYF
TGCGCCAGCAGTGCGTTAGCGGGAGGAGTAGCCAAAAACATTCAGTACTTC
>.|.|TRBV5-1|TRBJ1-5
CASSLGTAQGQSQHF
TGCGCCAGCAGCTTGGGGACAGCCCAGGGGCAGTCCCAGCATTTT
>few|.|TRBV19|TRBJ1-5
CASRWGSPSLQPQHF
TGTGCCAGTAGGTGGGGATCACCCAGCCTTCAGCCCCAGCATTTT
>.|TRBD1|TRBV28|TRBJ1-2
CASSWGDRGGYTF
TGTGCCAGCAGTTGGGGAGACAGGGGTGGGTACACCTTC
>.|.|TRBV5-5|TRBJ1-1
CASSLAGGGEAFF
TGTGCCAGCAGCTTGGCAGGAGGGGGTGAAGCTTTCTTT
>.|.|TRBV28|TRBJ1-2
CASTLFIGRGSNYGYTF
TGTGCCAGCACCCTGTTTATAGGCAGGGGTTCTAACTATGGCTACACCTTC
>.|.|TRBV27|TRBJ2-5
CASSTTSGLETQYF
TGTGCCAGCAGTACCACTAGTGGTTTGGAGACCCAGTACTTC
>.|.|TRBV5-1|TRBJ2-3
CASSYGKLAGASTDTQYF
TGCGCCAGCAGCTACGGAAAACTAGCAGGTGCTAGCACAGATACGCAGTATTTT
>.|.|TRBV12-3/TRBV12-4|TRBJ1-5
CASSLGNQPQHF
TGTGCCAGCAGTTTAGGGAATCAGCCCCAGCATTTT
>.|.|TRBV27|TRBJ2-1
CASSKTLGGNEQFF
TGTGCCAGCAGCAAGACCTTAGGCGGCAATGAGCAGTTCTTC
>once|.|TRBV3-1/TRBV3-2|TRBJ2-2
CASSQVLIRGTGELFF
TGTGCCAGCAGCCAAGTCCTGATCCGGGGAACCGGGGAGCTGTTTTTT
>.|TRBD1|TRBV9|TRBJ1-3
CASSPHQTGGNTIYF
TGTGCCAGCAGCCCCCACCAGACAGGGGGAAACACCATATATTTT
>.|.|TRBV27|TRBJ2-3
CASSLSGGDTQYF
TGTGCCAGCAGTTTATCTGGGGGGGATACGCAGTATTTT
>.|.|TRBV7-2|TRBJ2-3
CASSEKAELMETDTQYF
TGTGCCAGCAGCGAAAAAGCCGAGTTGATGGAAACAGATACGCAGTATTTT
>.|TRBD2|TRBV28|TRBJ2-3
CASSFSGLDYTDTQYF
TGTGCCAGCAGTTTCTCTGGACTAGATTACACAGATACGCAGTATTTT
>.|.|TRBV29-1|TRBJ1-2
CSVDSDGYTF
TGCAGCGTTGATTCAGATGGCTACACCTTC
>.|.|TRBV25-1|TRBJ1-2
CASSGAYREEKYGYTF
TGTGCCAGCAGTGGAGCGTACAGGGAGGAGAAGTATGGCTACACCTTC
>.|.|TRBV19|TRBJ1-5
CASSWKPPGNQPQHF
TGTGCCAGTAGCTGGAAACCCCCAGGGAATCAGCCCCAGCATTTT
>once|TRBD1|TRBV5-1|TRBJ2-7
CASSLDGQGAREQYF
TGCGCCAGCAGCTTGGACGGACAGGGGGCGCGGGAGCAGTACTTC
>.|.|TRBV2|TRBJ2-1
CASRSRSEQFF
TGTGCCAGCCGGAGCAGATCTGAGCAGTTCTTC
>few|.|TRBV20-1|TRBJ1-6
CSHDKSSPLHF
TGCAGTCATGATAAGAGCTCACCCCTCCACTTT
>once|TRBD2|TRBV11-1|TRBJ2-1
CASSLELAGPYNEQFF
TGTGCCAGCAGCTTAGAGCTAGCGGGCCCCTACAATGAGCAGTTCTTC
>once|TRBD2|TRBV4-1|TRBJ2-7
CASSQVASGRGNEQYF
TGCGCCAGCAGCCAAGTTGCTAGCGGGAGAGGCAACGAGCAGTACTTC
>.|TRBD1|TRBV19|TRBJ2-1
CASSKTRQGNPYNEQFF
TGTGCCAGTAGTAAAACCAGACAGGGAAATCCCTACAATGAGCAGTTCTTC
>.|.|TRBV7-9|TRBJ2-7
CASSLNYEQYF
TGTGCCAGCAGCCTTAACTACGAGCAGTACTTC
>.|.|TRBV9|TRBJ2-3
CASGGSAPDTQYF
TGTGCCAGCGGAGGGTCGGCCCCAGATACGCAGTATTTT
>.|TRBD2|TRBV27|TRBJ2-1
CASRRSGSPGYNEQFF
TGTGCCAGCAGACGTAGCGGGAGCCCCGGGTACAATGAGCAGTTCTTC
>.|.|TRBV4-1|TRBJ2-3
CASSQDRGRTDTQYF
TGCGCCAGCAGCCAAGATCGGGGGCGCACAGATACGCAGTATTTT
>.|TRBD2|TRBV5-1|TRBJ2-1
CASSVAGGVGNEQFF
TGCGCCAGCAGCGTAGCGGGGGGAGTAGGGAATGAGCAGTTCTTC
>few|.|TRBV30|TRBJ2-7
CAWSVPGMGEQYF
TGTGCCTGGAGTGTACCAGGGATGGGCGAGCAGTACTTC
>once|TRBD1|TRBV6-5|TRBJ1-2
CASRTRQGSNYGYTF
TGTGCCAGCAGGACGCGACAGGGTAGTAACTATGGCTACACCTTC
>.|.|TRBV4-2|TRBJ2-1
CASSQNRLVPHNEQFF
TGTGCCAGCAGCCAAAATCGACTGGTCCCTCACAATGAGCAGTTCTTC
>.|TRBD2|TRBV5-4|TRBJ2-2
CATKGGSGRPGELFF
TGTGCCACCAAGGGGGGTAGCGGGAGACCCGGGGAGCTGTTTTTT
>.|.|TRBV12-3/TRBV12-4|TRBJ2-1
CASSSLQGNEQFF
TGTGCCAGCAGTTCCCTTCAGGGCAATGAGCAGTTCTTC
>.|TRBD2|TRBV6-2/TRBV6-3|TRBJ2-7
CASSDTSGRSGEQYF
TGTGCCAGCAGTGACACTAGCGGGAGGAGTGGCGAGCAGTACTTC
>.|TRBD2|TRBV27|TRBJ2-1
CASSAIAGASYNEQFF
TGTGCCAGCAGTGCCATAGCGGGAGCTTCCTACAATGAGCAGTTCTTC
>.|.|TRBV6-6|TRBJ1-1
CASSYGLAVEAFF
TGTGCCAGCAGTTACGGCCTGGCGGTTGAAGCTTTCTTT
>once|.|TRBV5-1|TRBJ2-1
CASSFAVNYNEQFF
TGCGCCAGCAGCTTCGCGGTCAACTACAATGAGCAGTTCTTC
>.|.|TRBV9|TRBJ2-2
CASSDDYTGELFF
TGTGCCAGCAGCGACGACTACACCGGGGAGCTGTTTTTT
>.|.|TRBV30|TRBJ1-3
CAWIENSGNTIYF
TGTGCCTGGATCGAAAACTCTGGAAACACCATATATTTT
>.|TRBD1|TRBV6-1|TRBJ2-7
CASSEPRRQGPYEQYF
TGTGCCAGCAGTGAACCCCGGAGACAGGGCCCCTACGAGCAGTACTTC
>.|.|TRBV5-6|TRBJ2-2
CASSFLGSRVTGELFF
TGTGCCAGCAGCTTTTTGGGATCCAGAGTCACCGGGGAGCTGTTTTTT
>.|.|TRBV6-5|TRBJ1-5
CASRLDATGNQPQHF
TGTGCCAGCAGATTGGACGCAACAGGCAATCAGCCCCAGCATTTT
>.|.|TRBV5-6|TRBJ2-2
CASSFGAGNTGELFF
TGTGCCAGCAGCTTTGGGGCAGGAAACACCGGGGAGCTGTTTTTT
>.|.|TRBV28|TRBJ2-1
CASSLSNPNEQFF
TGTGCCAGCAGTTTGTCAAACCCCAATGAGCAGTTCTTC
>.|TRBD1|TRBV7-8|TRBJ2-7
CASSLRQGIYEQYF
TGTGCCAGCAGCTTACGACAGGGAATTTACGAGCAGTACTTC
>.|TRBD2|TRBV7-3|TRBJ2-2
CASSLREGTLTGELFF
TGTGCCAGCAGCTTAAGGGAGGGGACGCTCACCGGGGAGCTGTTTTTT
>once|.|TRBV5-1|TRBJ1-1
CASSGNREQRTEAFF
TGCGCCAGCAGCGGCAACAGGGAGCAAAGGACTGAAGCTTTCTTT
>.|TRBD2|TRBV6-2/TRBV6-3|TRBJ2-7
CASSRMSSVSGTESYEQYF
TGTGCCAGCAGTCGCATGTCTTCCGTTAGCGGGACCGAATCCTACGAGCAGTACTTC
>few|TRBD1|TRBV11-1|TRBJ1-1
CASRHTGDTEAFF
TGTGCCAGCAGGCACACAGGGGACACTGAAGCTTTCTTT
>.|TRBD2|TRBV15|TRBJ2-1
CATSRVSSGPDEQFF
TGTGCCACCAGCAGAGTTTCTAGCGGGCCGGATGAGCAGTTCTTC
>.|TRBD1|TRBV4-2|TRBJ1-2
CASSRDRTNYGYTF
TGTGCCAGCAGTCGGGACAGAACTAACTATGGCTACACCTTC